This TCR beta chain was found in a study of shared clonotypes between healthy human individuals. Germline V gives CDR1 GTSNPN, CDR2 SVGIG (reference sequence). The CDR3 loop spans 13 amino acids. Trimming removed 0 bases at V and 1 base at J, with 6 bases between. Deep-level running was used for the assay. Per the original data handling: From ImmunoSEQ came sequences covering only the junction and carrying no quality scores, so filtering differed. Assay used: immunoSEQ multiplex PCR; TCRdb lists only in-frame clones, some missing. That table furnishes V, J and clone size, whereas the DNA furnished D and trimming. The sample carries roughly 500,000 clones, 75% to 85% recorded once. This clone was picked up many times. Other DNA sequences within the sample encode an identical CDR3.

Input material: PBMCs. The source of this sequence is a woman between 40 and 55 years old in good health. Some clones in this sample may be carry-over from other donors' samples. The chain carries TRBV30 and TRBJ1-1; D ambiguous. CDR3 sequence (DNA): TGTGCCTGGAGTGTGAAGGGGAACACTGAAGCTTTCTTT. Amino acids: CAWSVKGNTEAFF.